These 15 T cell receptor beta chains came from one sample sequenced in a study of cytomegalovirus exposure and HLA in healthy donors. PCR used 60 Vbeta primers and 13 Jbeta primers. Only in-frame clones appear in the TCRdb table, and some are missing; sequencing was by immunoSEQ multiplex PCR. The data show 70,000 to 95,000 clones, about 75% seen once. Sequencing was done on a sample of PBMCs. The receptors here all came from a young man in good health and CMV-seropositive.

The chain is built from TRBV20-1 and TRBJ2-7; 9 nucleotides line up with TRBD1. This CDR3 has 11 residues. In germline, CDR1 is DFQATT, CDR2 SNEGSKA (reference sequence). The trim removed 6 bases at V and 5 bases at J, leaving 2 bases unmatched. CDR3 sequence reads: CSAGQGNEQYF. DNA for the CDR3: TGCAGTGCCGGACAGGGGAACGAGCAGTACTTC.

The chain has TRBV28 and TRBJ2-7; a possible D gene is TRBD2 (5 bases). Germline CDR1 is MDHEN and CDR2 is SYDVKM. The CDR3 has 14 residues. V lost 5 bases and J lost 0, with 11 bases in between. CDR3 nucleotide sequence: TGTGCCAGCAGTGTAGCTGGGAGCTCCTACGAGCAGTACTTC. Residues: CASSVAGSSYEQYF.

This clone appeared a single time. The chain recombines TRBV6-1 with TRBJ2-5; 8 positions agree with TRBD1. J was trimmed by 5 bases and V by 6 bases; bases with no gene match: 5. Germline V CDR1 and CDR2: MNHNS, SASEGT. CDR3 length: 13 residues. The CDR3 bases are TGTGCCAGCAGGCAGGGGGCGCGGGAGACCCAGTACTTC. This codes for CASRQGARETQYF.

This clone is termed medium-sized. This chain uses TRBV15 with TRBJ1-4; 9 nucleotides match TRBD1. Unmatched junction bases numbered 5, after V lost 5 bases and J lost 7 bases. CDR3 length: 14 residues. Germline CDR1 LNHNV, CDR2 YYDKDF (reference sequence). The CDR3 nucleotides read TGTGCCACCAGCCCGGGACAGGGCGCTGAAAAACTGTTTTTT. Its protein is CATSPGQGAEKLFF.

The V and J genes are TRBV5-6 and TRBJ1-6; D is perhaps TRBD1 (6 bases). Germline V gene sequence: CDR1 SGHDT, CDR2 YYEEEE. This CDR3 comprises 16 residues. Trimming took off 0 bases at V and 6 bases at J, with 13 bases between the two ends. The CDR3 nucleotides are TGTGCCAGCAGCTTGGGGGGGGGCGGGGGTAATTCACCCCTCCACTTT. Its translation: CASSLGGGGGNSPLHF. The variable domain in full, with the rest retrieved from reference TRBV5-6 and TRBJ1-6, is DAGVTQSPTHLIKTRGQQVTLRCSPKSGHDTVSWYQQALGQGPQFIFQYYEEEERQRGNFPDRFSGHQFPNYSSELNVNALLLGDSALYLCASSLGGGGGNSPLHFGNGTRLTVT.

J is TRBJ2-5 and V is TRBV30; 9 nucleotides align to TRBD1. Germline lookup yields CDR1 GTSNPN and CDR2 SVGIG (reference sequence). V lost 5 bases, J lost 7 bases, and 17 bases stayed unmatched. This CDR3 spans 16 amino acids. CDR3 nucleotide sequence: TGTGCCTGGGGAGTAGTGGGACAGGGCCGAAAGGGGACCCAGTACTTC. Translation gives CAWGVVGQGRKGTQYF. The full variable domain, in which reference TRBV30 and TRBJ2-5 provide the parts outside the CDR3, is SQTIHQWPATLVQPVGSPLSLECTVEGTSNPNLYWYRQAAGRGLQLLFYSVGIGQISSEVPQNLSASRPQDRQFILSSKKLLLSDSGFYLCAWGVVGQGRKGTQYFGPGTRLLVL.

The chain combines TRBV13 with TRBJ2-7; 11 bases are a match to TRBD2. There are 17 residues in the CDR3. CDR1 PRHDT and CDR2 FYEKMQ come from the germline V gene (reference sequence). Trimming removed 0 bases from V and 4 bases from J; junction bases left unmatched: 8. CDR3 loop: CASSLGQSASGGYEQYF. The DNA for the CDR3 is TGTGCCAGCAGCTTAGGCCAATCCGCTAGCGGGGGGTACGAGCAGTACTTC.

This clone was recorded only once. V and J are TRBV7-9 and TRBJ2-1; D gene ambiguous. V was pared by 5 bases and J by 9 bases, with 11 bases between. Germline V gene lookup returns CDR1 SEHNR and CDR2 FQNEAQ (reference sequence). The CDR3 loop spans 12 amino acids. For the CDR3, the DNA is TGTGCCAGCAGCCTCTTAGTCCGTGAGCAGTTCTTC. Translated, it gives CASSLLVREQFF. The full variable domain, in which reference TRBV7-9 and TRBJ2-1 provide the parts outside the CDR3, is DTGVSQNPRHKITKRGQNVTFRCDPISEHNRLYWYRQTLGQGPEFLTYFQNEAQLEKSRLLSDRFSAERPKGSFSTLEIQRTEQGDSAMYLCASSLLVREQFFGPGTRLTVL.

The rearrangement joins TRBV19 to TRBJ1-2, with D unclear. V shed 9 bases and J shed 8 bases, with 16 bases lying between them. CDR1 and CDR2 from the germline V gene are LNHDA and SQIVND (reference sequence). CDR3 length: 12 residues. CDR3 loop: CASRTVGRGYTF. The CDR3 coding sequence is TGTGCCAGCCGGACGGTTGGGAGAGGCTACACCTTC.

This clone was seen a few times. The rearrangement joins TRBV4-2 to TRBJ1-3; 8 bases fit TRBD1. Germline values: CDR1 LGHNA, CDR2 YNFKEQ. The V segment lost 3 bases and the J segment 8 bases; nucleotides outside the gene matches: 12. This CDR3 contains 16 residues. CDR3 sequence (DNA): TGTGCCAGCAGCCAGGTCGGACAGGGTAGTATAGACACCATATATTTT. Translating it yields CASSQVGQGSIDTIYF.

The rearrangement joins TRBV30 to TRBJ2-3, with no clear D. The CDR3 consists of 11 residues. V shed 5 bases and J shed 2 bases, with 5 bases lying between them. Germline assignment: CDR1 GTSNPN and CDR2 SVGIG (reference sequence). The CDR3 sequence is CAWRFTDTQYF. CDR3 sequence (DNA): TGTGCCTGGCGTTTCACAGATACGCAGTATTTT.

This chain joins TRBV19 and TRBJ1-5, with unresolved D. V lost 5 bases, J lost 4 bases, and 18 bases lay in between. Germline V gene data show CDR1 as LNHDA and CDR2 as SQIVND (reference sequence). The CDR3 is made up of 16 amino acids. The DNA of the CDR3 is TGTGCCAGTAGTGGCGGTGGTTCAAGCTTTAATCAGCCCCAGCATTTT. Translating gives CASSGGGSSFNQPQHF.

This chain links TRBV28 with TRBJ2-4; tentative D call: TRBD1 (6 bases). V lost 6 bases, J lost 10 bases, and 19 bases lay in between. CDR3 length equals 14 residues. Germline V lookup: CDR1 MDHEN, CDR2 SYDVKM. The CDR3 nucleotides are TGTGCCAGCAGCCACAGCGAGTCAGGGGAAATTCAGTACTTC. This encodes CASSHSESGEIQYF.

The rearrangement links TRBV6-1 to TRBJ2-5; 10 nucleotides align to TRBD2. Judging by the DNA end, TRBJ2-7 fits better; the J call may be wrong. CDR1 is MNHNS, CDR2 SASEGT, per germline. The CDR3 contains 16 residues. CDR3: CASSVQRGGGSYEQYF. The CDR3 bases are TGTGCCAGCAGTGTCCAGCGGGGGGGCGGGTCCTACGAGCAGTACTTC.

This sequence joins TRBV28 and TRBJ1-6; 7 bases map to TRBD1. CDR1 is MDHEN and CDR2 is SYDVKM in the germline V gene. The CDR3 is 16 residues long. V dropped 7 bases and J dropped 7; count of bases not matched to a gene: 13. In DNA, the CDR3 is TGTGCCAGCACTCTACCGCAGGGGGTCGGGAATTCACCCCTCCACTTT. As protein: CASTLPQGVGNSPLHF.